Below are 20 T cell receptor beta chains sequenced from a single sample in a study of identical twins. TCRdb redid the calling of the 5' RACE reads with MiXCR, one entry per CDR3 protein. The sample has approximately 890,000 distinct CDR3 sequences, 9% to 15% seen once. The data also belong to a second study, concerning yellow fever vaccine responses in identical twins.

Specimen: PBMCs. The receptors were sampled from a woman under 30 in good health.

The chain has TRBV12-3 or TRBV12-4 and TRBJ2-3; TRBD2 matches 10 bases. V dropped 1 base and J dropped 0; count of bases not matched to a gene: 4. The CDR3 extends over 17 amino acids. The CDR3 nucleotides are TGTGCCAGCAGTTTAGTGAGCGGGGGGGCTAGCACAGATACGCAGTATTTT. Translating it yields CASSLVSGGASTDTQYF.

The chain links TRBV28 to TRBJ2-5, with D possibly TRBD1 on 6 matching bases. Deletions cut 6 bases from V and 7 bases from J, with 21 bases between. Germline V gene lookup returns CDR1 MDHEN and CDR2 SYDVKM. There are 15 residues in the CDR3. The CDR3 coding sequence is TGTGCCAGCAGACGCAACATGGGGGCGAATCCGACCCAGTACTTC. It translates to CASRRNMGANPTQYF.

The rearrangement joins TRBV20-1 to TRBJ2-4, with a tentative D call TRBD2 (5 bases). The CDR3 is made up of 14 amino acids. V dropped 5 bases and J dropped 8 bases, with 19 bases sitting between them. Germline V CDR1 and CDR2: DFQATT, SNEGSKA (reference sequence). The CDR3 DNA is TGCAGTGCTCAGTACCCGGGAACAAGGGACATTCAGTACTTC. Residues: CSAQYPGTRDIQYF.

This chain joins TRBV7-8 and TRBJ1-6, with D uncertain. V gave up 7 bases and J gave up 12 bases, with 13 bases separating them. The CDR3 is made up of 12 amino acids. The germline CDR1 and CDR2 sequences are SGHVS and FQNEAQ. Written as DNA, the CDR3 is TGTGCCAGCACCAGATGGGGTGAACCCCTCCACTTT. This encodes CASTRWGEPLHF.

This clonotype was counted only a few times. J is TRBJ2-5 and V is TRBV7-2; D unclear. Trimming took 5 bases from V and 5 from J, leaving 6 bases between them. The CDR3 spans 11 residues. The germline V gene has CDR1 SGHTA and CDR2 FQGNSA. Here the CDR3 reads CASSIHETQYF. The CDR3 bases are TGTGCCAGCAGCATCCACGAGACCCAGTACTTC.

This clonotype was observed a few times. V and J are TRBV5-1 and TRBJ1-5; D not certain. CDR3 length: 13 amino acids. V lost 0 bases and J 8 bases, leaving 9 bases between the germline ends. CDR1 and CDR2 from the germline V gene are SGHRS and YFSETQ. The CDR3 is CASSLAPEKPQHF. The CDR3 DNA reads TGCGCCAGCAGCTTGGCCCCGGAAAAGCCCCAGCATTTT.

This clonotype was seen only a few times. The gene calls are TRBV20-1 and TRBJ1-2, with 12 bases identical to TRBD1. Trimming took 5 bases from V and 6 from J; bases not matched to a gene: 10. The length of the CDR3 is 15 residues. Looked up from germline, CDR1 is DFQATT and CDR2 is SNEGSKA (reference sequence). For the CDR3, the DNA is TGCAGTGCTGTCCCCCCGGGACAGGGGGCGCATGGCTACACCTTC. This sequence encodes CSAVPPGQGAHGYTF.

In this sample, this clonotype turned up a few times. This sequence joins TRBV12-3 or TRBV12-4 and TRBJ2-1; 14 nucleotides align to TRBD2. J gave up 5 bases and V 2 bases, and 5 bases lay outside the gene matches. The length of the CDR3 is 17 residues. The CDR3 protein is CASSLTGTSGRNNEQFF. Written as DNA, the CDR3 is TGTGCCAGCAGTTTAACCGGGACTAGCGGGAGAAACAATGAGCAGTTCTTC.

The CDR3 nucleotides are TGTGCCAGCAGCCAGGGGGCTCATATTTCACCCCTCCACTTT. It translates to CASSQGAHISPLHF. V gene TRBV12-3 or TRBV12-4 combines with J gene TRBJ1-6; 8 nucleotides agree with TRBD1. This CDR3 is 14 amino acids long. The ends lost 6 bases at V and 9 bases at J; junction bases unmatched: 7.

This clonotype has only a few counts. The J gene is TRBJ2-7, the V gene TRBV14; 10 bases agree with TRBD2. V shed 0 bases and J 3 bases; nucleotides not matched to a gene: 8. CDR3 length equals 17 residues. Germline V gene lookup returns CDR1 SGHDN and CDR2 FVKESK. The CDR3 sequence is CASSQEKAGGPVYEQYV. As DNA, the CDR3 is TGTGCCAGCAGCCAAGAGAAAGCGGGGGGGCCCGTCTACGAGCAGTACGTC.

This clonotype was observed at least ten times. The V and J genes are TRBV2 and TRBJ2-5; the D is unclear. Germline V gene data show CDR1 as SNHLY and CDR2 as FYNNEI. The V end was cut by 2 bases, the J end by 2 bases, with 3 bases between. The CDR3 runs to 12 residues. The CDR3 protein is CASSETQETQYF. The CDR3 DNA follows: TGTGCCAGCAGTGAAACGCAAGAGACCCAGTACTTC.

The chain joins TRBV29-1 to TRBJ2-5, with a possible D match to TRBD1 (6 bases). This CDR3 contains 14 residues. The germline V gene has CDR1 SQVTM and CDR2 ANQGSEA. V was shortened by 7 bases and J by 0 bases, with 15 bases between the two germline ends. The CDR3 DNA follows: TGCAGCGCAACCGGGACACAGTACCAAGAGACCCAGTACTTC. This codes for CSATGTQYQETQYF.

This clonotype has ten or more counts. CDR3 in amino acids: CSASSPLNEQFF. The CDR3 DNA is TGCAGTGCTAGCTCGCCACTCAATGAGCAGTTCTTC. V and J are TRBV20-1 and TRBJ2-1, with D unresolved. The length of the CDR3 is 12 residues. Germline values: CDR1 DFQATT, CDR2 SNEGSKA (reference sequence). V was cut by 3 bases and J by 6 bases, with 9 bases left in between.

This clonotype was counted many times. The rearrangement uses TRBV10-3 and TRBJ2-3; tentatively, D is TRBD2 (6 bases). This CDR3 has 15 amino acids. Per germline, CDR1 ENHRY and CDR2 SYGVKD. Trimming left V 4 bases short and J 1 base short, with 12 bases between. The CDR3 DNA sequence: TGTGCCATCAGTGTAACCGGGGGAGGCACAGATACGCAGTATTTT. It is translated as CAISVTGGGTDTQYF.

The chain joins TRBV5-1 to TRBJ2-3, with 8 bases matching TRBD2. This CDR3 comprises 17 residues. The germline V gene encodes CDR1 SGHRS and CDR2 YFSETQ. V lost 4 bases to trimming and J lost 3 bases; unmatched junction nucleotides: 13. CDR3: CASSLPLAAEGTDTQYF. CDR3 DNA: TGCGCCAGCAGCCTACCACTAGCGGCCGAAGGGACAGATACGCAGTATTTT.

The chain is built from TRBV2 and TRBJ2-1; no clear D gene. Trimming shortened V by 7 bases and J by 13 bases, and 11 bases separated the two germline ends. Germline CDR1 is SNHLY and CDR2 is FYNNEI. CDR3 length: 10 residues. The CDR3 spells CASTERLQFF. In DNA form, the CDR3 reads TGTGCCAGCACCGAACGCCTTCAGTTCTTC.

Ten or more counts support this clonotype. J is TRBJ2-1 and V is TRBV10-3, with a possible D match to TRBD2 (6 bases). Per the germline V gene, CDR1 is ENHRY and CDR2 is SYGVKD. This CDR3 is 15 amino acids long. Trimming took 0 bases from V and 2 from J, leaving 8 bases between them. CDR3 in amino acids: CAISESEGAYNEQFF. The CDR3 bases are TGTGCCATCAGTGAGTCGGAGGGTGCCTACAATGAGCAGTTCTTC.

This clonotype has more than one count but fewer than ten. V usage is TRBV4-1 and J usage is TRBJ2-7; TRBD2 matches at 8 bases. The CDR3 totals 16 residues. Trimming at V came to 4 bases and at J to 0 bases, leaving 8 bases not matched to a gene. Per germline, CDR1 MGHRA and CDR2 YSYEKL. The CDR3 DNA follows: TGCGCCAGCAGCCCTGAGGAGACTAGCGCCTCCTACGAGCAGTACTTC. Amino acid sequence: CASSPEETSASYEQYF.

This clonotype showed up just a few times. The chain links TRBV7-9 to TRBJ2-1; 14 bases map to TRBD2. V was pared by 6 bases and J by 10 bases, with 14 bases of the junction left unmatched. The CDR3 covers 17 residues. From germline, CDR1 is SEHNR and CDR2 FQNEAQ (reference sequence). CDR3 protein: CASSFSTGTSGSGEQFF. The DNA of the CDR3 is TGTGCCAGCAGTTTCAGCACCGGGACTAGCGGGAGCGGGGAGCAGTTCTTC. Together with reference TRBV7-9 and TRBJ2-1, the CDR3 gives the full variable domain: DTGVSQNPRHKITKRGQNVTFRCDPISEHNRLYWYRQTLGQGPEFLTYFQNEAQLEKSRLLSDRFSAERPKGSFSTLEIQRTEQGDSAMYLCASSFSTGTSGSGEQFFGPGTRLTVL.

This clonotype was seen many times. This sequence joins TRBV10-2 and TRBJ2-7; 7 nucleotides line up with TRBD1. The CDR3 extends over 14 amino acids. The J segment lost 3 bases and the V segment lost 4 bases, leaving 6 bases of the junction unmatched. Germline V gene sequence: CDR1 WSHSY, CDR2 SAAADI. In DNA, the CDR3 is TGCGCCAGCAGTGCAAGGACAGGCCTCTACGAGCAGTACTTC. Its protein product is CASSARTGLYEQYF.